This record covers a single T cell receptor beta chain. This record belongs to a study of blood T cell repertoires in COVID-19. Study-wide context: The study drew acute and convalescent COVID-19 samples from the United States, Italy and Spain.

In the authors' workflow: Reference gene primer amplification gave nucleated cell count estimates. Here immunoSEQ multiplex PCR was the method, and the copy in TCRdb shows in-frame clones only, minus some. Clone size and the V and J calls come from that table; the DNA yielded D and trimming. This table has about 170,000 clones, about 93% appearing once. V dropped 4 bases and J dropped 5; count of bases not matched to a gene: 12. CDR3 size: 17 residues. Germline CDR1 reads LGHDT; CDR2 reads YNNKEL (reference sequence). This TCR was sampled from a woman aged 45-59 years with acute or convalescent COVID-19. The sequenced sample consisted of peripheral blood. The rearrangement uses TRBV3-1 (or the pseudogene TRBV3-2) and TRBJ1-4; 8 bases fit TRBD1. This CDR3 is CASSPLWRQGLNEKLFF. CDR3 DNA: TGTGCCAGCAGCCCCCTATGGCGACAGGGGTTAAATGAAAAACTGTTTTTT.